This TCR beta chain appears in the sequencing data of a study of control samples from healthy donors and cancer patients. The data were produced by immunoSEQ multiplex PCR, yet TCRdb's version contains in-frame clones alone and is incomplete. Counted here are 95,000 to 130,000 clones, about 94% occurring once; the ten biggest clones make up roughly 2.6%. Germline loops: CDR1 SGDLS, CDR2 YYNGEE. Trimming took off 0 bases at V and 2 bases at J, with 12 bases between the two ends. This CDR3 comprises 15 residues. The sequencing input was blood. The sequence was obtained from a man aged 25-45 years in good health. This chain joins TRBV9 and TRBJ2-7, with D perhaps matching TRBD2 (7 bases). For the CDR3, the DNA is TGTGCCAGCAGCGTAGGGACGGGGGGCCCCTACGAGCAGTACTTC. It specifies CASSVGTGGPYEQYF.